This T cell receptor beta chain was recovered during a study of blood T cell repertoires in COVID-19. Per the study methods: How many nucleated cells were present was estimated from reference gene primer amplification. Method: immunoSEQ multiplex PCR; TCRdb's copy keeps in-frame clones and lacks some. The D gene and trimming were derived from the DNA, and the V and J assignments and clone size from that table. Among 150,000 to 200,000 clones listed, roughly 82% were seen once. This sequence was found in a woman aged 40 to 50 with COVID-19, enrolled during active disease. Sample: peripheral blood.

CDR3 coding DNA: TGTGCCAGCAGCTGGGGGGGACTAGTATCAGATACGCAGTATTTT. This sequence encodes CASSWGGLVSDTQYF. This chain connects TRBV7-3 to TRBJ2-3, with 8 bases lining up with TRBD2. The CDR3 loop spans 15 amino acids. Trimming took 4 bases from V and 4 from J; bases not matched to a gene: 7. CDR1 is SGHTA and CDR2 is FQGTGA in the germline V gene.